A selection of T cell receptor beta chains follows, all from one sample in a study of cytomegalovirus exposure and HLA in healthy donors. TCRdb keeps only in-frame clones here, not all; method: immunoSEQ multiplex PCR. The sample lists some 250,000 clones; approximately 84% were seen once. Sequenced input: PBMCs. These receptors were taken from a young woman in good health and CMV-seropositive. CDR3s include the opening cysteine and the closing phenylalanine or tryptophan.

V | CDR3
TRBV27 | CASSSGVAPRRFF
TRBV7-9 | CASSLVASTNEQYF
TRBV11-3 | CASSPRSDREAFF
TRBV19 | CASSTSTGTGEWNNQPQHF
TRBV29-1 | CSVETTGGVRAEAFF
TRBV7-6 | CASSLEPEVFGTQRTDTQYF
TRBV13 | CASSKLAVYEQFF
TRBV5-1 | CASSLSGELLGYTF
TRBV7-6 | CASSPTGSTGEQYF
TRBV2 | CASSENPGLAESSYEQYF
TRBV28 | CASSLVGASNQPQHF
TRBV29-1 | CSVGGIPNTEAFF
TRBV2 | CARSGASSYEQYF
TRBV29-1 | CSVEGRYPRSYYNEQFF
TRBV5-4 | CASRNPTYNEQFF
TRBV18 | CASSPPDSYEQYF
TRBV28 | CASSFIGTGGSYGYTF
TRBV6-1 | CASTRDRGPEAFF
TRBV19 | CASSIGLADVTDTQYF
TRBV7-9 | CASSSRTSGRYEQYF
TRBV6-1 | CASSEEDRLGNTF
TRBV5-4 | CASSLGATLAGSTDTQYF
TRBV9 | CASSVRGLLYEQYF
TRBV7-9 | CASNTAGMNTEAFF
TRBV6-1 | CASSELVGGGQETQYF
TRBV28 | CASSLRDSYEQYF
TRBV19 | CASSEGKATEAFF
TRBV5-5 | CASSLEASVPPGEQFF
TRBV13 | CASSGRIDKNTEAFF
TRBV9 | CASSSPSGSGRPLEQYF
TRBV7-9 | CASSVGQFYEQYF
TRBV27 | CASSLTAALGSEGTQYF
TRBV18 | CASSRGQMNTEAFF
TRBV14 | CASSRVRSERGTGELFF
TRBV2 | CASSREQETQYF
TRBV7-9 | CASSPPPLAGGLSTDTQYF
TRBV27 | CASSLSRTGDTGELFF
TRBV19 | CASKRGLAGNNEQFF
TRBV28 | CASMMDSSNQPQHF
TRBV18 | CASSSDGNEKLFF
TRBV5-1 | CASRLTSVSSYNEQFF
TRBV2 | CATRRAEKLFF
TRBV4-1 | CASSTSGFYEQYF
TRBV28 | CASSLGAGARTDTQYF
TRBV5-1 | CASSFLAGVGTGELFF
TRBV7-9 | CASSLAAGFEQYF
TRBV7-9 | CASSLPLNTEAFF
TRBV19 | CASSILQGNGYTF
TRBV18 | CASSATDEKLFF
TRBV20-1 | CSDEAYDGYTF